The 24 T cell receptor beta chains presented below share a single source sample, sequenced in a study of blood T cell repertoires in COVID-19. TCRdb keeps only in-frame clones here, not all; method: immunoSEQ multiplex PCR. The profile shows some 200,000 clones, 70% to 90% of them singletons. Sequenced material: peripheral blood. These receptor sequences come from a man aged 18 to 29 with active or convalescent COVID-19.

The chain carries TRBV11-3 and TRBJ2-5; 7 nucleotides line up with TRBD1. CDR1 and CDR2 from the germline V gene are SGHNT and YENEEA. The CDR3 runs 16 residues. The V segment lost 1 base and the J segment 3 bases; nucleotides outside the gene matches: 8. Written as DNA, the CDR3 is TGTGCCAGCAGCTTAGCAACAGGGGCGGCAGAAGAGACCCAGTACTTC. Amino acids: CASSLATGAAEETQYF.

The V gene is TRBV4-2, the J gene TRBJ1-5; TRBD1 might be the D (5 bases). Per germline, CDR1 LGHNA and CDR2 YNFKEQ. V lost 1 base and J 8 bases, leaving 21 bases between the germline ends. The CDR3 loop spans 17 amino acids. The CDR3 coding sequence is TGTGCCAGCAGCCAAGGTGAGAGTTCTAGGGGCCTCAAGCCCCAGCATTTT. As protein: CASSQGESSRGLKPQHF.

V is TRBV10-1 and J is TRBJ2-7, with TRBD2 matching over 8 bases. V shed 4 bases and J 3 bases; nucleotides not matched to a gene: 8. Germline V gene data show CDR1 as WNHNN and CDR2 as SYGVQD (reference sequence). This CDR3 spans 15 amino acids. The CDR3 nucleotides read TGCGCCAGCAGTGGTTGGACTAGCCTGAGCTACGAGCAGTACTTC. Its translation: CASSGWTSLSYEQYF.

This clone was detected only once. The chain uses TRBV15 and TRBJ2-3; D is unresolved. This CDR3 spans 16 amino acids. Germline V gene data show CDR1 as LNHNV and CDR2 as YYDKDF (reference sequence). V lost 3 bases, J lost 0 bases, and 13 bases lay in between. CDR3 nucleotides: TGTGCCACCAGCAGCCCCGCGCCTCCCAGCACAGATACGCAGTATTTT. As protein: CATSSPAPPSTDTQYF.

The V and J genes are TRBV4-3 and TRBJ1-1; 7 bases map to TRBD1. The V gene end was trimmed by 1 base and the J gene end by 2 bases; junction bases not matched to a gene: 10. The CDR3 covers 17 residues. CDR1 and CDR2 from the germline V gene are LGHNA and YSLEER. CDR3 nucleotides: TGCGCCAGCAGCCAAGCACAGGGGCCGATCATTAACACTGAAGCTTTCTTT. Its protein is CASSQAQGPIINTEAFF.

The CDR3, as DNA: TGTGCCAGCAGCTCCCGGGACTATAAGGAGTACCAAGAGACCCAGTACTTC. Translating gives CASSSRDYKEYQETQYF. The chain employs TRBV13 and TRBJ2-5; 7 bases match TRBD2. This CDR3 is built from 17 residues. The V gene's germline CDR1 is PRHDT and CDR2 FYEKMQ (reference sequence). V shed 4 bases and J 0 bases; nucleotides not matched to a gene: 11.

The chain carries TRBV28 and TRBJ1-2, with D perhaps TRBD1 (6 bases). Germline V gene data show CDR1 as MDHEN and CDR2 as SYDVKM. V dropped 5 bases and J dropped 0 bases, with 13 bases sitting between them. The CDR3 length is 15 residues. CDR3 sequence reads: CASSPVGGANYGYTF. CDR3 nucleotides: TGTGCCAGCAGTCCAGTAGGGGGGGCTAACTATGGCTACACCTTC.

The CDR3: CASSAGTSGRARGEQFF. CDR3 nucleotide sequence: TGTGCCAGCAGCGCAGGAACTAGCGGGAGGGCCCGGGGGGAGCAGTTCTTC. The rearrangement links TRBV9 to TRBJ2-1; 13 nucleotides line up with TRBD2. This CDR3 comprises 17 residues. Germline V gene data show CDR1 as SGDLS and CDR2 as YYNGEE. V was pared by 3 bases and J by 10 bases, with 13 bases of the junction left unmatched.

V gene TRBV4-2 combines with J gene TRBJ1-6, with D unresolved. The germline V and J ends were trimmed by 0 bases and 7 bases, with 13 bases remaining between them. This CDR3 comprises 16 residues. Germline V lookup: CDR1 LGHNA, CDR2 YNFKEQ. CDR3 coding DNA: TGTGCCAGCAGCCAAGACGTTAACCTGAGCAATTCACCCCTCCACTTT. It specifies CASSQDVNLSNSPLHF.

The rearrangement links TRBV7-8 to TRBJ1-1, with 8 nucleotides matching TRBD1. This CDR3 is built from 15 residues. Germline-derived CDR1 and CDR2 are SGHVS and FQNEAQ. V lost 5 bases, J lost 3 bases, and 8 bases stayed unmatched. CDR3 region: CASSLRTGMDTEAFF. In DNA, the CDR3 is TGTGCCAGCAGCCTCCGGACAGGGATGGACACTGAAGCTTTCTTT.

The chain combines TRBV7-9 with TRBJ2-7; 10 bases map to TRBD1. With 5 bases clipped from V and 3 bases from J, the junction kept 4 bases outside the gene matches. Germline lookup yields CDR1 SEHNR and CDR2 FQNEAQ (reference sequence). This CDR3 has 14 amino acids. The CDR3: CASSRDRGFYEQYF. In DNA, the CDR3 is TGTGCCAGCAGCAGGGACAGGGGATTCTACGAGCAGTACTTC.

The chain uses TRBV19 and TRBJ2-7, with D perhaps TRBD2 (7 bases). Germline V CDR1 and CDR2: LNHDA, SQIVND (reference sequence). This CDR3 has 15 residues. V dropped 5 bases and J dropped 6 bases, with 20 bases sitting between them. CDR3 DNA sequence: TGTGCCAGTAGTCCCCCAGGGGCTAGCGGCGGCGAGCAGTACTTC. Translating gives CASSPPGASGGEQYF.

In DNA form, the CDR3 reads TGTGCCAGCTCACAGAAAGTGGACAGAAATAATTCACCCCTCCACTTT. Encoded protein: CASSQKVDRNNSPLHF. The chain employs TRBV18 and TRBJ1-6; maybe TRBD1 (6 bases). This CDR3 comprises 16 residues. Germline V gene lookup returns CDR1 KGHSH and CDR2 LQKENI. V was shortened by 4 bases and J by 5 bases, with 15 bases between the two germline ends.

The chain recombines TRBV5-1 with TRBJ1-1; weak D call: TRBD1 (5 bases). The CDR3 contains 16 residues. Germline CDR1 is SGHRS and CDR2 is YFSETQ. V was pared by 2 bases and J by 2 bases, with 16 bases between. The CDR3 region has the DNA TGCGCCAGCAGCTTATCGTTCGACAGAAAAAACACTGAAGCTTTCTTT. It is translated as CASSLSFDRKNTEAFF. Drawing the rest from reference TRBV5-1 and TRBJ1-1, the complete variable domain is KAGVTQTPRYLIKTRGQQVTLSCSPISGHRSVSWYQQTPGQGLQFLFEYFSETQRNKGNFPGRFSGRQFSNSRSEMNVSTLELGDSALYLCASSLSFDRKNTEAFFGQGTRLTVV.

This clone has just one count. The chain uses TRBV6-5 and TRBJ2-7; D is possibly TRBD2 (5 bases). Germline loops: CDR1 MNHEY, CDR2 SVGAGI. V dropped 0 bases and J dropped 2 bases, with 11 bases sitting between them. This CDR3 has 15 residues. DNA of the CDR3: TGTGCCAGCAGTTACTCGAACGGGATCCCCTACGAGCAGTACTTC. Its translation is CASSYSNGIPYEQYF.

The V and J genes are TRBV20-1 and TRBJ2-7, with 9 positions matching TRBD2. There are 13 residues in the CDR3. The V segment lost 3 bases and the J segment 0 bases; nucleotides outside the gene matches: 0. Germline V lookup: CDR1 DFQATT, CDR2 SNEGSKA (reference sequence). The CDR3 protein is CSASSGSSYEQYF. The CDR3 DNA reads TGCAGTGCTAGTAGCGGGAGCTCCTACGAGCAGTACTTC.

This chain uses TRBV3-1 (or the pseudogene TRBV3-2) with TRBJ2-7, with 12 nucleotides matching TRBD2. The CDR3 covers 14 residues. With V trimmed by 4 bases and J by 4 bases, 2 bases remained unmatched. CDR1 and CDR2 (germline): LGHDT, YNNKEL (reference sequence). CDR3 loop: CASSLGTSGYEQYF. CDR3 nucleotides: TGTGCCAGCAGCCTAGGGACTAGCGGGTACGAGCAGTACTTC.

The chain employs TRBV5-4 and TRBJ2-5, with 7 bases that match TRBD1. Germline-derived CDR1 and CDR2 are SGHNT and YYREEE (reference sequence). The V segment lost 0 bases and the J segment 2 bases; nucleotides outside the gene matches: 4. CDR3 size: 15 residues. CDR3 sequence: CASSLAPGQQETQYF. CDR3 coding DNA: TGTGCCAGCAGCTTGGCCCCGGGACAGCAAGAGACCCAGTACTTC.

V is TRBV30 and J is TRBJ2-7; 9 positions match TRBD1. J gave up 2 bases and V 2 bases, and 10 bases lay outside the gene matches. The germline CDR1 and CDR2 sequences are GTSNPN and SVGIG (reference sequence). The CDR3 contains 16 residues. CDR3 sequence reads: CAWSYVPGQGPYEQYF. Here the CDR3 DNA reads TGTGCCTGGAGTTATGTTCCGGGACAGGGTCCCTACGAGCAGTACTTC.

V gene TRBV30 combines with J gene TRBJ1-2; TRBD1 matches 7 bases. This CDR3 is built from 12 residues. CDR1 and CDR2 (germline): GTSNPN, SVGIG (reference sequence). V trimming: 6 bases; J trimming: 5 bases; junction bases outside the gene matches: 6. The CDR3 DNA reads TGTGCCTGCCACGGACAGGAGTATGGCTACACCTTC. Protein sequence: CACHGQEYGYTF.

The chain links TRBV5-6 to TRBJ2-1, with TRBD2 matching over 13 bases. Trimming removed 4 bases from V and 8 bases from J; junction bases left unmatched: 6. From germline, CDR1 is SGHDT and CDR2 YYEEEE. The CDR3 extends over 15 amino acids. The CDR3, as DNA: TGTGCCAGCAGCCGGACTAGCGGGAGATTGGATGAGCAGTTCTTC. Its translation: CASSRTSGRLDEQFF.

The DNA for the CDR3 is TGTGCCAGCACCCCGGACAGGGCTACCCAGTACTTC. It is translated as CASTPDRATQYF. The chain has TRBV7-2 and TRBJ2-5; 8 bases map to TRBD1. Germline CDR1 SGHTA, CDR2 FQGNSA. The J segment lost 8 bases and the V segment lost 7 bases, leaving 6 bases of the junction unmatched. The CDR3 covers 12 residues.

The DNA for the CDR3 is TGTGCCTGGAGTTCCATTACACACTACGAGCAGTACTTC. Translating gives CAWSSITHYEQYF. This rearrangement joins TRBV30 to TRBJ2-7; D ambiguous. The CDR3 has 13 amino acids. V was pared by 2 bases and J by 3 bases, with 11 bases between. In germline, CDR1 is GTSNPN, CDR2 SVGIG (reference sequence).

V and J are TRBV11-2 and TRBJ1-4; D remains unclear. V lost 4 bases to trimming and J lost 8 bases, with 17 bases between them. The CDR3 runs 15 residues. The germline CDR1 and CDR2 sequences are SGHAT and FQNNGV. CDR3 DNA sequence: TGTGCCAGCAGCTCATTCGACGGGAGAAGGGAAAAACTGTTTTTT. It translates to CASSSFDGRREKLFF.